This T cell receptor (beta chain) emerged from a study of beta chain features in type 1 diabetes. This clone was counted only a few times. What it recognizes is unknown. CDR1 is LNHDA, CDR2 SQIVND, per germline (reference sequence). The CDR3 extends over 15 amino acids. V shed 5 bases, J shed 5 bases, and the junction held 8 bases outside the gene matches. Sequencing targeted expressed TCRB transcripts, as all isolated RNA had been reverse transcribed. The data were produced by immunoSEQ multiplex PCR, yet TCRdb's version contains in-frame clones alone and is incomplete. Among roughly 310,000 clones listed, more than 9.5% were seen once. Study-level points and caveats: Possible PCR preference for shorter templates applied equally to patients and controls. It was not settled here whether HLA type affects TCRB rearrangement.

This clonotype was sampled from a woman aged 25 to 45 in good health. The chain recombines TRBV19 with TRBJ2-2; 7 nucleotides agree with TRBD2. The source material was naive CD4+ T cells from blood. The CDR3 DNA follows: TGTGCCAGTAGTTCGGCGGGAGCGGAGACCGGGGAGCTGTTTTTT. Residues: CASSSAGAETGELFF.